This TCR beta chain was documented in a study of T cells in Graves' hyperthyroidism and ophthalmopathy (dated by TCRdb to about 2019). General notes on the study: Peripheral blood was collected at initial diagnosis, before any treatment. A discovery cohort of about 96 patients, 43 with Graves' ophthalmopathy and roughly 59 with stable Graves' hyperthyroidism, was used to find distinguishing TCR V-J signatures. Prospective prediction of ophthalmopathy was tested in an independent validation cohort of about 19 hyperthyroidism patients and 17 patients who later progressed to ophthalmopathy. The 95 to 100 discovery patients were divided at random into training and test sets in a 7:3 ratio. The study also compared thyroid tissue and blood T-cell repertoires from a handful of Graves' hyperthyroidism patients. After sampling, hyperthyroidism patients received methimazole starting at 30 mg daily, and ophthalmopathy patients received high-dose intravenous methylprednisolone. The paper reports TCR Vbeta CDR3 sequencing of more than 120 peripheral blood samples: 43 ophthalmopathy, roughly 74 hyperthyroidism and approximately 17 progressor patients. General findings and caveats noted by the study authors: Sample size was not statistically predetermined, and blinding of investigators to group allocation was not performed. In validation, progression to ophthalmopathy was predicted by the model with around 70% sensitivity and around 75% specificity, a median of roughly 6 months before onset. Most expanded thyroid clonotypes (frequency above 0.001) were also found in blood, which suggests that blood repertoires may mirror thyroid immune responses. A 13 V-J signature model separated ophthalmopathy from stable hyperthyroidism, with approximately 86% sensitivity and roughly 84% specificity in cross-validation and 80%/75% in testing.

In regard to this clonotype: What this receptor recognizes is not known. The conserved phenylalanine or tryptophan normally closing the CDR3 is absent here, so this likely arose from a read error.

The TCR beta CDR3 regions were amplified from RNA transcripts. The TCR CDR3 was subjected to a first round of RT-PCR using the HTBI primer set and the Qiagen OneStep RT-PCR kit. Libraries were constructed in a second round of multiplex PCR, after which size selection and purification were performed. Paired-end sequencing of the libraries was performed with 100 bp reads on an Illumina HiSeq2000. The paper's data handling went like this. Raw data were processed with SOAPnuke, discarding reads with adapters, uncalled bases, mean Phred below 15, or no exact constant-primer or identifier match. COPE v1.2.5 was used to merge the high-quality paired reads, and each unique nucleotide sequence was defined as a clonotype. MiTCR v1.1 was used to align clonotypes to the IMGT TRBV, TRBD and TRBJ reference segments. Only V-J combinations with frequency above 0.0001, covering about 99% of repertoires, were analysed. A TCS score was defined as the ratio between F50 (clonal expansion) and ExV (chaos), using BLOSUM62-based TCRdist between CDR3 peptides within each V-J. Welch's t-statistics and random forest reduced 450 to 600 V-J features to roughly 13, which were used in a naive Bayes classifier (R e1071). The public reads were reprocessed in TCRdb via fastp at Q25 and MiXCR, keeping in-frame beta chains. Every CDR3 protein is listed once, alongside the most common genes and DNA of its rows. None of the V and J calls come from the authors' own analysis; TCRdb made them. Across this sample there are about 600,000 distinct CDR3 sequences, with more than 13% seen only once. The ten largest make up more than 6% of the sample.

Ophthalmopathy patients had moderately to severely active disease, Clinical Activity Score of at least 3, NOSPECS grade of at least 4, and duration under 3 months. Any patient with an uncontrolled infection, another autoimmune disease, pregnancy or lactation was excluded. Diagnoses were based on clinical symptoms, serum thyroxine and TRAb, thyroid ultrasound and orbital computed tomography. PBMCs were separated from roughly 10 ml of fresh peripheral blood using Ficoll-Paque density gradient centrifugation. Trizol reagent was used to extract total RNA, and RNA quality was then checked on an Agilent 2100 Bioanalyzer. The CDR1 and CDR2 encoded by the germline V gene (reference sequence) are DFQATT and SNEGSKA. The V end loses 0 bases and the J end loses 3 bases, and a stretch of 8 bases separates them. The CDR3 is made up of 13 amino acids, end residues included. The sequence is cut down to CDR3 DNA, 39 bases in frame from base 1.

The sample comprised blood. Recombination joined TRBV20-1 with TRBJ1-1; the D gene identity is not certain. The TCR sequence derives from a woman younger than 35 with Graves' ophthalmopathy. The CDR3 in this case is CSARDQADTEAFL. The nucleotide sequence is TGCAGTGCTAGAGATCAGGCGGACACTGAAGCTTTCCTT.